A single sample gave rise to the 2 T cell receptor beta chains below, sequenced in a study of CD8 T cells in ankylosing spondylitis. In TCRdb, the 5' RACE reads were re-called with MiXCR into one record per CDR3 protein. The data show over 200,000 distinct CDR3 sequences, with approximately 16% seen just once and about 44% held by the top ten. Their antigens remain unidentified. The study, taken as a whole, reports: Typical of ankylosing spondylitis blood, it appeared, was a TCR beta motif of under 10 highly homologous variants.

The specimen sequenced was blood, either unsorted or a sorted T cell fraction (not recorded which). The receptors come from a male donor with ankylosing spondylitis.

V usage is TRBV11-1 and J usage is TRBJ2-3; TRBD1 or TRBD2 may be the D gene (5 bases each). The CDR3 length is 18 residues. V lost 6 bases and J lost 8, with 30 bases in between. Germline V lookup: CDR1 SGHAT, CDR2 FQDESV (reference sequence). The CDR3 here is CASSIPGAPTGNPGTQYF. In nucleotides, the CDR3 is TGTGCCAGCAGTATCCCCGGGGCCCCAACGGGCAACCCCGGTACGCAGTATTTT.

The gene calls are TRBV7-9 and TRBJ1-6, with 7 bases lining up with TRBD1. Germline V gives CDR1 SEHNR, CDR2 FQNEAQ (reference sequence). The CDR3 length is 15 residues. V lost 6 bases to trimming and J lost 7 bases; unmatched junction nucleotides: 9. The CDR3 region has the DNA TGTGCCAGCAGTGAAGGGGGCGTTGGGAATTCACCCCTCCACTTT. Translating gives CASSEGGVGNSPLHF.